The source of this T cell receptor (beta chain) is a study of cytomegalovirus exposure and HLA in healthy donors. Germline V gene lookup returns CDR1 MNHEY and CDR2 SVGAGI. Trimming shortened V by 6 bases and J by 10 bases, and 21 bases separated the two germline ends. This CDR3 contains 14 residues. It was with 60 Vbeta and 13 Jbeta primers that the PCR ran. The table came from immunoSEQ multiplex PCR; TCRdb's copy has only in-frame clones and leaves some out. This repertoire shows about 200,000 clones, roughly 13% found once; its top ten account for about 7.8%. The genes are TRBV6-5 and TRBJ1-1, with D perhaps TRBD1 (5 bases). This TCR was recovered from a man in his forties or fifties in good health and CMV-seropositive. Sequencing was carried out using PBMCs. The CDR3 coding sequence is TGTGCCAGCAGAGCTGAGGGGCCTCGGGGGGGAGCTTTCTTT. Residues: CASRAEGPRGGAFF.